The 27 T cell receptor beta chains below come from one sample, sequenced in a study of T-cell reconstitution after alpha-beta-depleted transplantation in children. Preparation of the TCRbeta library was carried out with unique molecular identifiers. TCRdb reprocessed the PCR reads via MiXCR and lists one record per CDR3 protein. The table has hundreds of thousands of distinct CDR3 sequences, 10% to 15% seen once; the top ten hold over 2%. Source: PBMCs, mostly from graft donor cells, taken 360 days after TCRalphabeta/CD19-depleted stem cell transplant. The origin of the receptors is a male patient aged 5 to 17 who had a stem cell transplant for acute myeloid leukemia, so the T cells may come from the graft donor.

This clonotype was observed a few times. CDR3 amino acids: CASSLGDPGLAYEQFF. The DNA for the CDR3 is TGTGCCAGCAGCTTAGGGGACCCGGGACTAGCTTATGAGCAGTTCTTC. The genes are TRBV7-9 and TRBJ2-1, with 9 bases lining up with TRBD2. Per the germline V gene, CDR1 is SEHNR and CDR2 is FQNEAQ (reference sequence). Trimming took 1 base from V and 8 from J; bases not matched to a gene: 9. The CDR3 runs to 16 residues.

CDR3 region: CASSEGLAGGRTYNEQFF. The CDR3 region has the DNA TGTGCCAGCAGTGAAGGACTAGCGGGAGGGCGAACCTACAATGAGCAGTTCTTC. The chain uses TRBV2 and TRBJ2-1, with 14 bases matching TRBD2. From germline, CDR1 is SNHLY and CDR2 FYNNEI. The CDR3 runs 18 residues. Trimming cost V 1 base and J 2 bases; bases outside gene matches: 4.

This chain joins TRBV24-1 and TRBJ1-5; 7 nucleotides match TRBD1. Germline values: CDR1 KGHDR, CDR2 SFDVKD. Germline trimming cut 3 bases from V and 4 bases from J; bases unmatched to any gene: 2. The CDR3 is made up of 14 amino acids. CDR3 region: CATSDPQGNQPQHF. The DNA for the CDR3 is TGTGCCACCAGTGATCCACAGGGGAATCAGCCCCAGCATTTT.

Regarding this clonotype: Because the CDR3 is missing its conserved closing phenylalanine or tryptophan, this is likely a read error. Because the CDR3's place on the DNA is in doubt, the DNA is left out and the CDR3 is given as listed by TCRdb. This sequence joins TRBV7-2 and TRBJ2-7; TRBD2, the table's D call, lacks a check against the DNA. Germline V lookup: CDR1 SGHTA, CDR2 FQGNSA. The CDR3 totals 12 residues, both ends included. Here the CDR3 reads CASSAPGLEVYY.

The genes are TRBV28 and TRBJ2-1; D gene ambiguous. Per the germline V gene, CDR1 is MDHEN and CDR2 is SYDVKM. This CDR3 is built from 14 residues. V lost 2 bases to trimming and J lost 8 bases, with 13 bases between them. DNA of the CDR3: TGTGCCAGCAGTTTACCCTCGCCGGGCGATGAGCAGTTCTTC. Translating gives CASSLPSPGDEQFF.

This chain joins TRBV6-1 and TRBJ2-7; 8 bases map to TRBD1. The CDR3 contains 14 residues. Germline V gene lookup returns CDR1 MNHNS and CDR2 SASEGT. J gave up 6 bases and V 6 bases, and 10 bases lay outside the gene matches. Written as DNA, the CDR3 is TGTGCCAGCAGCTTGACAGGGGCCCAGGGCGAGCAGTACTTC. It encodes CASSLTGAQGEQYF.

The rearrangement joins TRBV11-2 to TRBJ2-5; D perhaps matches TRBD1 (6 bases). In germline, CDR1 is SGHAT, CDR2 FQNNGV. With 0 bases removed from V and 3 bases from J, the gap between germline ends came to 8 bases. The CDR3 runs 14 residues. The CDR3 sequence is CASSLDRGEETQYF. In DNA, the CDR3 is TGTGCCAGCAGCTTAGACAGGGGTGAAGAGACCCAGTACTTC.

This clonotype was observed a few times. The chain joins TRBV5-4 to TRBJ2-3; D might be TRBD2 (5 bases). Between the trimmed V and J ends, which lost 3 bases and 5 bases, there was a span of 10 bases. The CDR3 is 13 amino acids. Germline V CDR1 and CDR2: SGHNT, YYREEE (reference sequence). CDR3 nucleotide sequence: TGTGCCAGCAGCTCGAACGGGGTAGATACGCAGTATTTT. Protein: CASSSNGVDTQYF.

This clonotype was picked up a small number of times. The gene calls are TRBV5-1 and TRBJ2-7, with D possibly matching TRBD2 (5 bases). With 4 bases removed from V and 1 base from J, the gap between germline ends came to 9 bases. Germline V lookup: CDR1 SGHRS, CDR2 YFSETQ. The CDR3 covers 13 residues. CDR3 sequence: CASSPGMSYEQYF. The CDR3 region has the DNA TGCGCCAGCAGCCCGGGAATGTCCTACGAGCAGTACTTC.

The chain joins TRBV5-1 to TRBJ2-1; 8 bases fit TRBD2. Germline CDR1 is SGHRS and CDR2 is YFSETQ. Losses at the gene ends were 9 bases for V and 10 bases for J; bases not matched to a gene: 12. CDR3 length: 13 residues. The CDR3 nucleotides read TGCGCCACCTCAAAGCCGGGGGGGGACGAGCAGTTCTTC. Protein: CATSKPGGDEQFF.

V gene TRBV4-2 combines with J gene TRBJ2-7; D gene uncertain. CDR3 length equals 15 residues. V dropped 0 bases and J dropped 6 bases, with 15 bases sitting between them. CDR1 and CDR2 (germline): LGHNA, YNFKEQ. The CDR3 region is CASSQEGPLTREQYF. The CDR3 DNA follows: TGTGCCAGCAGCCAAGAGGGTCCCTTGACCCGCGAGCAGTACTTC.

This clonotype has only a few counts. CDR3: CSARVALWDRDPYEQYF. CDR3 nucleotides: TGCAGTGCTAGAGTGGCCTTATGGGACAGGGACCCCTACGAGCAGTACTTC. The chain joins TRBV20-1 to TRBJ2-7; 9 bases line up with TRBD1. The V segment lost 1 base and the J segment 2 bases; nucleotides outside the gene matches: 12. CDR3 size: 17 residues. The germline V gene encodes CDR1 DFQATT and CDR2 SNEGSKA (reference sequence).

The rearrangement joins TRBV18 to TRBJ2-7; 11 bases are shared with TRBD1. CDR3 length equals 15 residues. Germline assignment: CDR1 KGHSH and CDR2 LQKENI. V lost 3 bases to trimming and J lost 2 bases; unmatched junction nucleotides: 3. The CDR3 region has the DNA TGTGCCAGCTCACCGGGACAGGGGGTAACCTACGAGCAGTACTTC. Protein: CASSPGQGVTYEQYF.

This clonotype was seen many times. The chain uses TRBV11-1 and TRBJ2-3, with 10 bases fitting TRBD1. Germline-derived CDR1 and CDR2 are SGHAT and FQDESV (reference sequence). V was clipped by 3 bases and J by 4 bases; unmatched bases: 7. The CDR3 length is 16 residues. The CDR3 loop reads CASSFRQGATSDTQYF. As DNA, the CDR3 is TGTGCCAGCAGCTTCAGACAGGGGGCAACTTCAGATACGCAGTATTTT.

This clonotype was seen only a few times. The V call is TRBV7-2, the J call TRBJ2-2, with TRBD2 matching 7 bases. This CDR3 is built from 17 residues. Germline V gene lookup returns CDR1 SGHTA and CDR2 FQGNSA. Trimming removed 3 bases from V and 6 bases from J; junction bases left unmatched: 13. CDR3 sequence: CASSFRRGGSIAGELFF. Written as DNA, the CDR3 is TGTGCCAGCAGCTTCCGACGGGGCGGGAGTATCGCCGGGGAGCTGTTTTTT.

Comment on this clonotype: A much larger clone sits a single nucleotide away, making a read error possible. The chain links TRBV20-1 to TRBJ2-1; D is uncertain. Germline lookup yields CDR1 DFQATT and CDR2 SNEGSKA (reference sequence). This CDR3 is 14 amino acids long. With 0 bases removed from V and 5 bases from J, the gap between germline ends came to 11 bases. The CDR3 is CSAREGVTDNEQFF. CDR3 coding DNA: TGCAGTGCTAGAGAAGGTGTCACGGACAATGAGCAGTTCTTC.

Comment on this clonotype: This may be a read error, as it is one base from a much larger clone. The chain employs TRBV20-1 and TRBJ1-1; D unresolved. Per the germline V gene, CDR1 is DFQATT and CDR2 is SNEGSKA (reference sequence). The CDR3 has 11 amino acids. The CDR3 protein is CSARGVVEALF. The CDR3 DNA reads TGCAGTGCTAGAGGTGTAGTTGAAGCTTTGTTT.

The sample holds many counts of this clonotype. The chain recombines TRBV5-1 with TRBJ2-5; D gene uncertain. The CDR3 extends over 13 amino acids. Trimming took 0 bases from V and 6 from J, leaving 9 bases between them. Germline assignment: CDR1 SGHRS and CDR2 YFSETQ. The CDR3 DNA reads as TGCGCCAGCAGCTTGGACCCTAAGCAGACCCAGTACTTC. This encodes CASSLDPKQTQYF.

The table lists this clonotype with many counts. The rearrangement links TRBV12-3 or TRBV12-4 to TRBJ2-5, with D unclear. This CDR3 contains 13 residues. V gave up 7 bases and J gave up 1 base, with 10 bases separating them. CDR3 sequence (DNA): TGTGCCAGCAATCGGCACCGCCAAGAGACCCAGTACTTC. Translating gives CASNRHRQETQYF.

This clonotype was observed at least ten times. A junction end diverges from the germline sequence, so it may reflect a read error. The CDR3 sequence: CATSGGLRSSSYDEQFF. Written as DNA, the CDR3 is TGTGCCACCAGTGGGGGTTTGCGGTCGAGCTCCTACGATGAGCAGTTCTTC. V and J are TRBV24-1 and TRBJ2-1, with D unresolved. CDR1 is KGHDR and CDR2 is SFDVKD in the germline V gene. The CDR3 loop spans 17 amino acids.

In DNA, the CDR3 is TGTGCCAGCAGCCAAGAGGAGACAACTAATGAAAAACTGTTTTTT. Translation gives CASSQEETTNEKLFF. J is TRBJ1-4 and V is TRBV4-2; no reliable D call. Germline lookup yields CDR1 LGHNA and CDR2 YNFKEQ. V dropped 0 bases and J dropped 0 bases, with 5 bases sitting between them. The CDR3 has 15 residues.

The CDR3 sequence: CATSDPVGPEETQYF. The CDR3 DNA reads TGTGCCACCAGTGATCCGGTGGGGCCTGAAGAGACCCAGTACTTC. The rearrangement joins TRBV24-1 to TRBJ2-5; D might be TRBD1 (5 bases). The V gene's germline CDR1 is KGHDR and CDR2 SFDVKD. Trimming removed 3 bases at V and 3 bases at J, with 13 bases between. CDR3 length: 15 amino acids.

This clonotype was seen more than once but under ten times. The V call is TRBV7-2, the J call TRBJ2-2, with TRBD2 identical over 9 bases. The J segment lost 4 bases and the V segment lost 5 bases, leaving 5 bases of the junction unmatched. Per germline, CDR1 SGHTA and CDR2 FQGNSA. This CDR3 has 15 residues. The CDR3 is CASSEVAGATGELFF. The DNA of the CDR3 is TGTGCCAGCAGCGAGGTAGCGGGAGCCACCGGGGAGCTGTTTTTT.

V and J are TRBV20-1 and TRBJ2-1; TRBD2 aligns across 7 bases. Germline assignment: CDR1 DFQATT and CDR2 SNEGSKA (reference sequence). V lost 2 bases and J lost 4; bases outside the gene matches: 5. The CDR3 consists of 14 residues. The CDR3 DNA reads TGCAGTGCTAGAAGAAGCGGGACTTACAATGAGCAGTTCTTC. Its translation: CSARRSGTYNEQFF.

In this sample, this clonotype turned up a few times. This chain uses TRBV28 with TRBJ2-7; 7 bases map to TRBD2. The germline gives CDR1 MDHEN, CDR2 SYDVKM. The CDR3 loop spans 15 amino acids. Losses at the gene ends were 8 bases for V and 0 bases for J; bases not matched to a gene: 10. The CDR3 nucleotides read TGTGCCAGCGGGAGTACGGGAGGTTTCTCCTACGAGCAGTACTTC. It translates to CASGSTGGFSYEQYF. The variable domain in full, completed from reference TRBV28 and TRBJ2-7, reads DVKVTQSSRYLVKRTGEKVFLECVQDMDHENMFWYRQDPGLGLRLIYFSYDVKMKEKGDIPEGYSVSREKKERFSLILESASTNQTSMYLCASGSTGGFSYEQYFGPGTRLTVT.

The rearrangement links TRBV7-8 to TRBJ2-3, with 8 nucleotides matching TRBD1. Germline assignment: CDR1 SGHVS and CDR2 FQNEAQ. The junction had 4 bases not matched to a gene; V was cut back by 2 bases and J by 0 bases. The CDR3 covers 16 residues. CDR3 loop: CASSLTDRASTDTQYF. CDR3 bases: TGTGCCAGCAGCTTAACGGACAGGGCAAGCACAGATACGCAGTATTTT.

This sequence joins TRBV29-1 and TRBJ1-1; D gene uncertain. V lost 5 bases to trimming and J lost 2 bases, with 15 bases between them. The germline CDR1 and CDR2 sequences are SQVTM and ANQGSEA. This CDR3 region has 14 residues. CDR3 in amino acids: CSVPLPGANTEAFF. CDR3 DNA: TGCAGCGTTCCACTCCCGGGAGCCAACACTGAAGCTTTCTTT.